Below are 14 T cell receptor beta chains sequenced from a single sample in a study of Ad26.COV2.S vaccination and SARS-CoV-2 variants. Noted treatment: over 15 received Ad26.COV2.S at low or high dose, single or two shots; roughly five received placebo; per-sample allocation not given. Following the first vaccine or placebo injection, samples were taken on day 63. Measured with immunoSEQ multiplex PCR; TCRdb has only the in-frame clones, and not every one. The data contain 440,000 or so clones, 80% to 95% of them singletons. The sequenced sample was peripheral blood, obtained in a trial of Ad26.COV2.S vaccine versus placebo. These TCRs come from a person between 18 and 59 years old who received the Ad26.COV2.S COVID-19 vaccine or a placebo.

The V gene is TRBV4-1, the J gene TRBJ2-3; D ambiguous. V shed 0 bases and J shed 12 bases, with 16 bases lying between them. Germline CDR1 is MGHRA and CDR2 is YSYEKL. The CDR3 is 14 amino acids. CDR3 in DNA: TGCGCCAGCAGCCAAGAACGGGCGAGAGTTCCCCAGTATTTT. As protein: CASSQERARVPQYF.

The rearrangement uses TRBV5-1 and TRBJ2-1, with a tentative D call TRBD1 (5 bases). From germline, CDR1 is SGHRS and CDR2 YFSETQ. The V end was cut by 0 bases, the J end by 0 bases, with 22 bases between. CDR3 length: 20 residues. The CDR3 is CASSLDFQGFSGSSYNEQFF. DNA for the CDR3: TGCGCCAGCAGCTTGGATTTCCAGGGCTTTTCTGGCAGCTCCTACAATGAGCAGTTCTTC.

V is TRBV7-8 and J is TRBJ1-1; D is ambiguous. Germline V gene sequence: CDR1 SGHVS, CDR2 FQNEAQ. Deletions cut 8 bases from V and 0 bases from J, with 16 bases between. The CDR3 has 15 amino acids. The DNA for the CDR3 is TGTGCCAGCCAGAAACCACAAGATATGAACACTGAAGCTTTCTTT. Translated: CASQKPQDMNTEAFF. Full variable domain (remainder filled in from reference TRBV7-8 and TRBJ1-1): GAGVSQSPRYKVAKRGQDVALRCDPISGHVSLFWYQQALGQGPEFLTYFQNEAQLDKSGLPSDRFFAERPEGSVSTLKIQRTQQEDSAVYLCASQKPQDMNTEAFFGQGTRLTVV.

The V call is TRBV7-2, the J call TRBJ1-5; D possibly corresponds to TRBD1 (6 bases). Germline V gives CDR1 SGHTA, CDR2 FQGNSA. The CDR3 totals 14 residues. V was clipped by 1 base and J by 10 bases, with 14 bases between them. CDR3 region: CASSLGTAVGPQHF. The CDR3 DNA sequence: TGTGCCAGCAGCTTAGGGACAGCCGTAGGACCCCAGCATTTT.

The chain is built from TRBV12-1 and TRBJ2-7; whether TRBD2, the table's D call, matches the DNA was not checked. TRBV12-1 is a pseudogene segment. The CDR3 has 14 amino acids. The CDR3, as DNA: TGTGCCAGCAGCCCGAAGACTAGGGTGGACGAGCAGTACTTC. It specifies CASSPKTRVDEQYF.

This clone was recorded only once. The CDR3 DNA reads TGTGCCAGCAGTAGCCGACTAGCGGGGTTCACAGATACGCAGTATTTT. Residues: CASSSRLAGFTDTQYF. The chain links TRBV6-2 or TRBV6-3 to TRBJ2-3; 11 bases map to TRBD2. The V gene end was trimmed by 5 bases and the J gene end by 2 bases; junction bases not matched to a gene: 6. This CDR3 contains 16 residues. Germline values: CDR1 MNHEY, CDR2 SVGEGT.

The rearrangement links TRBV6-2 or TRBV6-3 to TRBJ2-7; 7 nucleotides align to TRBD1. Germline V CDR1 and CDR2: MNHEY, SVGEGT. The J segment lost 2 bases and the V segment lost 4 bases, leaving 8 bases of the junction unmatched. The CDR3 contains 15 residues. The DNA of the CDR3 is TGTGCCAGCAGTTCCATGGACAGGTCGACCTACGAGCAGTACTTC. Translation gives CASSSMDRSTYEQYF.

The genes are TRBV29-1 and TRBJ2-7, with TRBD2 as a possible D gene (6 bases). Germline V gene lookup returns CDR1 SQVTM and CDR2 ANQGSEA. The length of the CDR3 is 12 residues. Trimming removed 1 base from V and 6 bases from J, with 10 bases in between. The CDR3 region has the DNA TGCAGCGTTGAAGGACTAGGTATCGAGCAGTACTTC. This codes for CSVEGLGIEQYF.

The chain combines TRBV28 with TRBJ1-5; 7 bases fit TRBD1. Germline V gene sequence: CDR1 MDHEN, CDR2 SYDVKM. V was pared by 6 bases and J by 7 bases, with 6 bases of the junction left unmatched. This CDR3 is 13 amino acids long. For the CDR3, the DNA is TGTGCCAGCAGCCCAGGGGGGTGGCAGCCCCAGCATTTT. Translation gives CASSPGGWQPQHF.

The V gene is TRBV19, the J gene TRBJ2-5; 7 positions match TRBD2. CDR1 is LNHDA and CDR2 is SQIVND in the germline V gene (reference sequence). The V segment lost 3 bases and the J segment 5 bases; nucleotides outside the gene matches: 6. There are 14 residues in the CDR3. The DNA of the CDR3 is TGTGCCAGTAGTATTCCCGGGGGAGGGGAGACCCAGTACTTC. It specifies CASSIPGGGETQYF.

The chain is built from TRBV3-1 (or the pseudogene TRBV3-2) and TRBJ2-7; 9 nucleotides match TRBD1. The germline gives CDR1 LGHDT, CDR2 YNNKEL (reference sequence). The V and J ends lost 0 bases and 3 bases, in that order; junction bases with no gene match: 18. The CDR3 spans 20 residues. CDR3 sequence: CASSQDSGGTGRVGHYEQYF. The CDR3 nucleotides are TGTGCCAGCAGCCAAGATAGTGGGGGGACAGGGAGGGTCGGGCACTACGAGCAGTACTTC.

CDR3 coding DNA: TGTGCCAGCAGCTCCGTATTAGCCGGGAACCCCTACGAGCAGTACTTC. It translates to CASSSVLAGNPYEQYF. The V and J genes are TRBV5-6 and TRBJ2-7; perhaps TRBD2 as D (5 bases). V lost 3 bases to trimming and J lost 2 bases, with 18 bases between them. The germline V gene has CDR1 SGHDT and CDR2 YYEEEE. CDR3 length: 16 residues.

This clone occurred once. The V call is TRBV7-2, the J call TRBJ1-5; TRBD1 is a possible D gene (6 bases). This CDR3 is 15 amino acids long. V was cut by 1 base and J by 7 bases, with 14 bases left in between. Germline V gene sequence: CDR1 SGHTA, CDR2 FQGNSA. The CDR3 here is CASSLEGGGAQPQHF. DNA for the CDR3: TGTGCCAGCAGCTTAGAGGGGGGGGGTGCACAGCCCCAGCATTTT.

The chain carries TRBV5-6 and TRBJ1-2; D call uncertain. Trimming pared 4 bases from V and 4 bases from J, leaving 14 bases between. The CDR3 runs 14 residues. Germline assignment: CDR1 SGHDT and CDR2 YYEEEE. DNA for the CDR3: TGTGCCAGCAGCGAGGGCAAGGGTTTCTATGGCTACACCTTC. Residues: CASSEGKGFYGYTF.